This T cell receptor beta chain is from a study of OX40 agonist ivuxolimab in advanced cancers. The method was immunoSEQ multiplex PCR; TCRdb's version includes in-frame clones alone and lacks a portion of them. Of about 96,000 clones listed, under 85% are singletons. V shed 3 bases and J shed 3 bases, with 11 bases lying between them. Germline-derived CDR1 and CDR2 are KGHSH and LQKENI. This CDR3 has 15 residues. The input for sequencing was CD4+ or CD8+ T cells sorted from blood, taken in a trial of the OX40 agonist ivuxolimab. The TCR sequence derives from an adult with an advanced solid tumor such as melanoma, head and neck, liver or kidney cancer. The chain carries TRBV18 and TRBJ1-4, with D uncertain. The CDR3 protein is CASSPSIGANEKLFF. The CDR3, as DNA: TGTGCCAGCTCACCGTCAATTGGGGCTAATGAAAAACTGTTTTTT. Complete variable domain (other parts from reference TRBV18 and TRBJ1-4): NAGVMQNPRHLVRRRGQEARLRCSPMKGHSHVYWYRQLPEEGLKFMVYLQKENIIDESGMPKERFSAEFPKEGPSILRIQQVVRGDSAAYFCASSPSIGANEKLFFGSGTQLSVL.